This entry is about one T cell receptor beta chain. Libraries were prepared by immunoSEQ multiplex PCR; TCRdb keeps only in-frame clonotypes and omits some of them. This table holds over 400,000 clones, around 93% found once. V lost 0 bases and J lost 4, with 16 bases in between. CDR3 length equals 17 residues. Germline V CDR1 and CDR2: SGHDN, FVKESK. The data originate from a study of Ad26.COV2.S vaccination and SARS-CoV-2 variants. Stated treatment: about 20 received Ad26.COV2.S at low or high dose, single or two shots; roughly five received placebo; per-sample allocation not given. Collection of samples fell on day 63 after the first vaccine or placebo injection.

The chain recombines TRBV14 with TRBJ2-1, with D possibly TRBD2 on 6 matching bases. This receptor was identified in a person between 18 and 65 years old who received the Ad26.COV2.S COVID-19 vaccine or a placebo. Sequencing was performed on peripheral blood, taken in a trial of Ad26.COV2.S vaccine versus placebo. This CDR3 is CASSQDLAGSRYNEQFF. As DNA, the CDR3 is TGTGCCAGCAGCCAAGATTTGGCGGGGAGTAGGTACAATGAGCAGTTCTTC.